This TCR beta chain originates from a study of T cell responses to AZD1222 COVID-19 vaccine. Turning to the study itself: Analyses pooled second doses at about 4 or about 12 weeks.

Points on this clone: Its specificity is not known.

CDR1 and CDR2 from the germline V gene are MNHEY and SMNVEV (reference sequence). CDR3 length: 14 amino acids. V was trimmed by 6 bases and J by 0 bases, leaving 11 bases between them. Study-wide points: Of spike-specific TCRs, nearly half reportedly target regions left unmutated in variants. Spike-specific TCR breadth and depth both grew after two AZD1222 doses.

Measured with immunoSEQ multiplex PCR; TCRdb has only the in-frame clones, and not every one. In the table there are some 120,000 clones, 84% of which are singletons. The receptor was isolated from an adult in good health. The rearrangement links TRBV27 to TRBJ1-2, with D possibly being TRBD1 (5 bases). The specimen was peripheral blood, collected on day 0 of AZD1222 vaccination. CDR3: CASSSGFPNYGYTF. Here the CDR3 DNA reads TGTGCCAGCAGCTCAGGGTTCCCTAACTATGGCTACACCTTC.